A selection of T cell receptor beta chains follows, all from one sample in a study of cytomegalovirus exposure and HLA in healthy donors. Clones were read by immunoSEQ multiplex PCR, and TCRdb kept only the in-frame ones, dropping some. Of roughly 250,000 clones in the sample, 80% are singletons; the top ten hold about 0.3%. The sequencing sample was made of PBMCs. These receptors all stem from a girl aged 2 to 9 in good health and CMV-seronegative. The CDR3 runs from the conserved cysteine through the conserved F or W. A D gene is named only where the DNA matches it firmly. Only part of the rows carry a size: once, few, many, or a class if the clone is expanded.

v_call: TRBV7-9; clone_size: few; d_call: -; j_call: TRBJ2-3; cdr3_nt: TGTGCCAGCAGCTCTTCGGGGGGCTCTAGCACAGATACGCAGTATTTT; cdr3_aa: CASSSSGGSSTDTQYF
v_call: TRBV30; clone_size: -; d_call: -; j_call: TRBJ2-5; cdr3_nt: TGTGCCTGGAGTGTGGGGCCATCCCAAGAGACCCAGTACTTC; cdr3_aa: CAWSVGPSQETQYF
v_call: TRBV7-9; clone_size: -; d_call: TRBD1; j_call: TRBJ2-1; cdr3_nt: TGTGCCAGCAGCCCAGGACAGGGCTACAATGAGCAGTTCTTC; cdr3_aa: CASSPGQGYNEQFF
v_call: TRBV9; clone_size: -; d_call: -; j_call: TRBJ1-4; cdr3_nt: TGTGCCAGCAGCCCGGGGAGCGCAACTAATGAAAAACTGTTTTTT; cdr3_aa: CASSPGSATNEKLFF
v_call: TRBV9; clone_size: -; d_call: -; j_call: TRBJ1-2; cdr3_nt: TGTGCCAGCAGGGGGGAGGGGAGAAACTATGGCTACACCTTC; cdr3_aa: CASRGEGRNYGYTF
v_call: TRBV2; clone_size: -; d_call: -; j_call: TRBJ2-1; cdr3_nt: TGTGCCAGCAGGGCGCAGAGCGACCGATACAATGAGCAGTTCTTC; cdr3_aa: CASRAQSDRYNEQFF
v_call: TRBV7-9; clone_size: -; d_call: -; j_call: TRBJ2-7; cdr3_nt: TGTTCCAGCAGCTTGAGCAGCGGGTCTAGGAGCTCCTACGAGCAGTACTTC; cdr3_aa: CSSSLSSGSRSSYEQYF
v_call: TRBV2; clone_size: few; d_call: TRBD1; j_call: TRBJ2-3; cdr3_nt: TGTGCCAGCACCGGAGGGACAGGGGTCACAGATACGCAGTATTTT; cdr3_aa: CASTGGTGVTDTQYF
v_call: TRBV11-2; clone_size: -; d_call: -; j_call: TRBJ1-2; cdr3_nt: TGTGCCAGCAGCTTAGACCTTAACTATGGCTACACCTTC; cdr3_aa: CASSLDLNYGYTF
v_call: TRBV27; clone_size: -; d_call: TRBD2; j_call: TRBJ2-7; cdr3_nt: TGTGCCAGCAGTTACGGGACTAGAAGTGAGCAGTACTTC; cdr3_aa: CASSYGTRSEQYF
v_call: TRBV6-5; clone_size: -; d_call: TRBD1; j_call: TRBJ2-1; cdr3_nt: TGTGCCAGCAGTTACTCGGAGACAGGGCTCCCCGAGCAGTTCTTC; cdr3_aa: CASSYSETGLPEQFF
v_call: TRBV9; clone_size: -; d_call: TRBD1; j_call: TRBJ2-1; cdr3_nt: TGTGCCAGCAGCACGGGACAGTCCTACAATGAGCAGTTCTTC; cdr3_aa: CASSTGQSYNEQFF
v_call: TRBV18; clone_size: -; d_call: TRBD1; j_call: TRBJ1-2; cdr3_nt: TGTGCCAGCTCACCAATCTTGGCAGGGGGCGATGGCTACACCTTC; cdr3_aa: CASSPILAGGDGYTF
v_call: TRBV27; clone_size: -; d_call: -; j_call: TRBJ2-1; cdr3_nt: TGTGCCAGCAGGCGGGAGAGGGGGGAGTTCTTC; cdr3_aa: CASRRERGEFF
v_call: TRBV6-6; clone_size: few; d_call: -; j_call: TRBJ2-7; cdr3_nt: TGTGCCAGCAGTTACCGGCAGGGGGGCGAGCAGTACTTC; cdr3_aa: CASSYRQGGEQYF